This T cell receptor (beta chain) derives from a study of blood T cell repertoires in COVID-19. Study at large: Sources were T cells, B-cell-depleted T cells, or PBMCs; the material itself was cDNA or gDNA.

This clone was observed a handful of times. How the authors handled the data: Nucleated cell number was recorded as an estimate derived from reference gene primer amplification. The assay was immunoSEQ multiplex PCR, and TCRdb's table has in-frame clones only and misses some. The D gene and trimming were derived from the DNA, and the V and J assignments and clone size from that table. The data hold tens of thousands of clones, with nearly 90% observed a single time. Germline CDR1 and CDR2: SGDLS and YYNGEE. This CDR3 is 15 amino acids long. V trimming: 3 bases; J trimming: 6 bases; junction bases outside the gene matches: 5.

The J gene is TRBJ1-6, the V gene TRBV9, with 8 bases fitting TRBD1. Sequencing used peripheral blood. This clonotype was sampled from a human donor in a cohort sampled during active COVID-19. The CDR3 here is CASSATGGPNSPLHF. CDR3 coding DNA: TGTGCCAGCAGCGCCACAGGGGGACCTAATTCACCCCTCCACTTT.